This T cell receptor (beta chain) was sequenced in a study of CD8+ T cells in alopecia areata. The wider study: Oral tofacitinib, 5 to 10 mg twice daily, was given in an open-label trial.

RNA was extracted and reverse transcribed into cDNA as the sequencing template. The method was immunoSEQ multiplex PCR; TCRdb's version includes in-frame clones alone and lacks a portion of them. The table has over 90,000 clones, approximately 90% seen once. A note on this clone: The antigen is unknown.

General study points: Sharing of TCR sequences between patients (possibly for HLA-related reasons) was less clear than in mice.

The treatment denotes: oral pan-JAK inhibitor, 5-10 mg twice daily. The germline V gene encodes CDR1 SEHNR and CDR2 FQNEAQ (reference sequence). Losses at the gene ends were 4 bases for V and 7 bases for J; bases not matched to a gene: 7. The CDR3 contains 14 residues. Sample: CD8+ T cells sorted from blood, taken at approximately week 30, from a patient treated with tofacitinib. This chain connects TRBV7-9 to TRBJ1-5; TRBD1 agrees at 7 bases. This receptor was identified in a human donor with alopecia areata. CDR3 residues: CASSYDRAGQPQHF. The CDR3 DNA follows: TGTGCCAGCAGCTACGACAGGGCTGGACAGCCCCAGCATTTT.